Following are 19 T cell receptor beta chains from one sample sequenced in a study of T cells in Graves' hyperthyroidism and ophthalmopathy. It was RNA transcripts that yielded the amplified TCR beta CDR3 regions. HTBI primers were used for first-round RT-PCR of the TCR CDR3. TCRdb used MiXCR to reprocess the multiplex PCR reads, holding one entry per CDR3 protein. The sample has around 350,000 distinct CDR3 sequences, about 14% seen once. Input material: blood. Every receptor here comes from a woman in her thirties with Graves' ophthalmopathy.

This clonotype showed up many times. The chain's CDR3 is CASSFRAAADTQYF. In DNA form, the CDR3 reads TGTGCCAGCAGCTTCAGGGCTGCGGCAGATACGCAGTATTTT. The chain joins TRBV7-9 to TRBJ2-3; perhaps TRBD1 as D (5 bases). The V gene lost 3 bases and the J gene lost 4 bases, with 11 bases spanning the gap. The CDR3 contains 14 residues. CDR1 is SEHNR and CDR2 is FQNEAQ in the germline V gene (reference sequence).

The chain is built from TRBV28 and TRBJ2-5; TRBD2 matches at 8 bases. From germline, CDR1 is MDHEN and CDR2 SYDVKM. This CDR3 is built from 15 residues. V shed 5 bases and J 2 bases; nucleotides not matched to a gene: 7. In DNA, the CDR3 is TGTGCCAGCAGTGATACTAGCGGACCTCAAGAGACCCAGTACTTC. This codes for CASSDTSGPQETQYF.

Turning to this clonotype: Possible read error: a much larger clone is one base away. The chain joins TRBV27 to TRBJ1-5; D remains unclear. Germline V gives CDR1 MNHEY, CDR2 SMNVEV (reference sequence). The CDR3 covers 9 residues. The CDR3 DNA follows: TGTGACAGCAGTTTAGGACAGCATTTT. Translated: CDSSLGQHF.

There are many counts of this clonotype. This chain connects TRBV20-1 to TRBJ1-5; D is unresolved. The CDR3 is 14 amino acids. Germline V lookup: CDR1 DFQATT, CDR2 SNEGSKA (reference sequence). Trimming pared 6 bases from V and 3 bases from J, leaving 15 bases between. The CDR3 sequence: CSAAWVGFNQPQHF. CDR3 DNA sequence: TGCAGTGCCGCATGGGTAGGGTTCAATCAGCCCCAGCATTTT.

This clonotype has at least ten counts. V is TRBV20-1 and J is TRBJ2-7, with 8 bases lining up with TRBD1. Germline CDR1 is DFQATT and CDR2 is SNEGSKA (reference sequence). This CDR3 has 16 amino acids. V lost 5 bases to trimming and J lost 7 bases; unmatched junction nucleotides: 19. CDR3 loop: CSAPNRDRSIWVEQYF. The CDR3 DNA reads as TGCAGTGCTCCTAACCGGGACAGGTCGATTTGGGTGGAGCAGTACTTC.

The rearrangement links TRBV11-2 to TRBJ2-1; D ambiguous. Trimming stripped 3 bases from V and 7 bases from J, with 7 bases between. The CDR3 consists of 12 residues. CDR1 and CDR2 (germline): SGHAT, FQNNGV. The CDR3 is CASSLAENEQFF. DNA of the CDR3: TGTGCCAGCAGCTTGGCAGAAAATGAGCAGTTCTTC. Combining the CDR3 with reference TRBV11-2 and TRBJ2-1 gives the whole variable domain EAGVAQSPRYKIIEKRQSVAFWCNPISGHATLYWYQQILGQGPKLLIQFQNNGVVDDSQLPKDRFSAERLKGVDSTLKIQPAKLEDSAVYLCASSLAENEQFFGPGTRLTVL.

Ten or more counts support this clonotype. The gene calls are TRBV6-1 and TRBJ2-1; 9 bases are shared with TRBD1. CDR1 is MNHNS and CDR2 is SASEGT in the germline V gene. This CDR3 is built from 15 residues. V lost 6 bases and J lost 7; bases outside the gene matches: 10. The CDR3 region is CASSSGQGNRNEQFF. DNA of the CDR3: TGTGCCAGCAGCTCAGGACAGGGGAATCGGAATGAGCAGTTCTTC.

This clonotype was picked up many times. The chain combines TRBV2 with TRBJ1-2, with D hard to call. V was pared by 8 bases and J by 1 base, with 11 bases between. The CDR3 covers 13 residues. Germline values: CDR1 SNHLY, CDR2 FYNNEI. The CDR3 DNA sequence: TGTGCCAGCGCCGGACCTGTTAACTATGGCTACACCTTC. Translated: CASAGPVNYGYTF.

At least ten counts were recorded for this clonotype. The CDR3 sequence: CASSPGTNNEQFF. CDR3 in DNA: TGTGCCAGCAGCCCCGGGACTAACAATGAGCAGTTCTTC. The rearrangement joins TRBV11-2 to TRBJ2-1; 7 bases agree with TRBD2. The CDR3 runs to 13 residues. Looked up from germline, CDR1 is SGHAT and CDR2 is FQNNGV. The ends lost 5 bases at V and 5 bases at J; junction bases unmatched: 3.

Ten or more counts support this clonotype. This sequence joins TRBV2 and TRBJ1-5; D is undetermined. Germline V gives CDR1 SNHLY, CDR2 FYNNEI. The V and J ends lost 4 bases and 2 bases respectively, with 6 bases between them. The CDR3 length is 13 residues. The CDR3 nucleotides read TGTGCCAGCAGTGTCTGGGGCAATCAGCCCCAGCATTTT. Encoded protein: CASSVWGNQPQHF.

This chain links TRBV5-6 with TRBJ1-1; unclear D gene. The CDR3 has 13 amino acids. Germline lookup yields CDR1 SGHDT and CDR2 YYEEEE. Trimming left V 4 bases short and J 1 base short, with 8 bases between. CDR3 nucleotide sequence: TGTGCCAGCAGCATCCCGGGGAACACTGAAGCTTTCTTT. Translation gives CASSIPGNTEAFF.

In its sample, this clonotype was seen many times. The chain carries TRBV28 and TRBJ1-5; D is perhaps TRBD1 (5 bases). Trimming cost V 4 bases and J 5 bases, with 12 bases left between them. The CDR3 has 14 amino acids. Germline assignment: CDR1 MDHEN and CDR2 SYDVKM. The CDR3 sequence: CASSSPGQDQPQHF. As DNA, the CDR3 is TGTGCCAGCAGTTCGCCGGGGCAGGATCAGCCCCAGCATTTT. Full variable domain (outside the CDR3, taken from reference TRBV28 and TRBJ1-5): DVKVTQSSRYLVKRTGEKVFLECVQDMDHENMFWYRQDPGLGLRLIYFSYDVKMKEKGDIPEGYSVSREKKERFSLILESASTNQTSMYLCASSSPGQDQPQHFGDGTRLSIL.

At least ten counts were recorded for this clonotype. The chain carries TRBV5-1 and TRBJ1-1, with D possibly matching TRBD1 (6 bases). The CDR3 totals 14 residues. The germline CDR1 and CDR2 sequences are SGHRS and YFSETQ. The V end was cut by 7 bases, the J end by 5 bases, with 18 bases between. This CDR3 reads CASARRGGRTEAFF. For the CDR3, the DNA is TGCGCCAGCGCTAGGAGGGGGGGGCGAACTGAAGCTTTCTTT.

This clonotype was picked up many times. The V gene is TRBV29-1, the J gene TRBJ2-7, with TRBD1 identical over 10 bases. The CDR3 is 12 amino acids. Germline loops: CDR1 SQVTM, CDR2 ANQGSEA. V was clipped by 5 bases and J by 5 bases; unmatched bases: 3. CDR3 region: CSVTGTGDEQYF. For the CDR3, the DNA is TGCAGCGTTACCGGGACAGGGGACGAGCAGTACTTC.

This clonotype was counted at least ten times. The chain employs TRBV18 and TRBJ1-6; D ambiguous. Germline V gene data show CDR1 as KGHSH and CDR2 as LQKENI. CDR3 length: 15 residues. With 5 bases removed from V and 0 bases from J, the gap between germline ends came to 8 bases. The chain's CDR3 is CASSTSASYNSPLHF. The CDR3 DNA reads TGTGCCAGCTCAACATCCGCCTCCTATAATTCACCCCTCCACTTT. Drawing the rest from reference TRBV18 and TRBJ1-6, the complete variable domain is NAGVMQNPRHLVRRRGQEARLRCSPMKGHSHVYWYRQLPEEGLKFMVYLQKENIIDESGMPKERFSAEFPKEGPSILRIQQVVRGDSAAYFCASSTSASYNSPLHFGNGTRLTVT.

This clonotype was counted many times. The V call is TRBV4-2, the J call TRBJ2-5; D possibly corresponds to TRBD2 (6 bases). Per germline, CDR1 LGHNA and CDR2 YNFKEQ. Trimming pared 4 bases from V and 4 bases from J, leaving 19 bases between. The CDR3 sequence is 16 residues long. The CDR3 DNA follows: TGTGCCAGCAGCCGAGACCGCTCGGGCGGGGCAGAGACCCAGTACTTC. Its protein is CASSRDRSGGAETQYF.

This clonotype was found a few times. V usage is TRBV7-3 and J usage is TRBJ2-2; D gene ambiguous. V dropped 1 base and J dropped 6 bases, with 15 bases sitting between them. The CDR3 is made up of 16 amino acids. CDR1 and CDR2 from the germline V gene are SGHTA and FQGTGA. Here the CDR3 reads CASSLIPPPPAGELFF. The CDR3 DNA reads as TGTGCCAGCAGCTTAATTCCGCCTCCTCCGGCCGGGGAGCTGTTTTTT.

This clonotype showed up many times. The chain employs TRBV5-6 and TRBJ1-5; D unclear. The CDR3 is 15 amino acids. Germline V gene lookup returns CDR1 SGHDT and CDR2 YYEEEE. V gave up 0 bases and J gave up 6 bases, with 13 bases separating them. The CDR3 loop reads CASSLGWTRSQPQHF. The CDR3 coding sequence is TGTGCCAGCAGCTTGGGCTGGACGAGATCTCAGCCCCAGCATTTT.

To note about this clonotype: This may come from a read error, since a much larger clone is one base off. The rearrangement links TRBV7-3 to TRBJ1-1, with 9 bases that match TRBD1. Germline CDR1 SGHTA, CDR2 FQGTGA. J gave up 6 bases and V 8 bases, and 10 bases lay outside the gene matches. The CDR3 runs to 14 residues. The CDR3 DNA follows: TGTGCCAGCGGTCCCACAGGGGGCGAGGCTGAAGCTTTCTTT. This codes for CASGPTGGEAEAFF.